A single sample is the source of the 12 T cell receptor beta chains below, sequenced in a study of blood T cell repertoires in COVID-19. TCRdb's copy holds only in-frame clones and misses some; the assay was immunoSEQ multiplex PCR. Of roughly 180,000 clones in the sample, about four fifths were seen once. Sequencing was done on a sample of peripheral blood. The receptors originated from a woman aged 55-75 years with COVID-19, enrolled during active disease.

CDR3 sequence reads: CASSLGGSGYGYTF. The CDR3 nucleotides read TGTGCCAGCAGCTTGGGAGGGTCTGGGTATGGCTACACCTTC. J is TRBJ1-2 and V is TRBV7-9; D gene ambiguous. V was shortened by 3 bases and J by 5 bases, with 13 bases between the two germline ends. In germline, CDR1 is SEHNR, CDR2 FQNEAQ (reference sequence). This CDR3 is 14 amino acids long. Filled out from reference TRBV7-9 and TRBJ1-2, the complete variable domain reads DTGVSQNPRHKITKRGQNVTFRCDPISEHNRLYWYRQTLGQGPEFLTYFQNEAQLEKSRLLSDRFSAERPKGSFSTLEIQRTEQGDSAMYLCASSLGGSGYGYTFGSGTRLTVV.

This chain links TRBV10-3 with TRBJ2-7; 10 bases fit TRBD1. The germline gives CDR1 ENHRY, CDR2 SYGVKD. This CDR3 region has 14 residues. J lost 1 base, V lost 6 bases, and 3 bases had no gene match. The chain's CDR3 is CAIRTGGLSYEQYV. For the CDR3, the DNA is TGTGCCATCAGGACAGGGGGCCTATCCTACGAGCAGTACGTC.

The chain employs TRBV28 and TRBJ1-2; D gene unclear. Germline CDR1 MDHEN, CDR2 SYDVKM. V was cut by 6 bases and J by 7 bases, with 18 bases left in between. The CDR3 extends over 14 amino acids. DNA for the CDR3: TGTGCCAGCAGCCCCTCGGGAGGCGGGTCTGGCTACACCTTC. Translated, it gives CASSPSGGGSGYTF.

The J gene is TRBJ2-3, the V gene TRBV11-2; D is perhaps TRBD2 (5 bases). CDR1 is SGHAT and CDR2 is FQNNGV in the germline V gene. V lost 6 bases and J lost 6, with 16 bases in between. CDR3 length equals 14 residues. CDR3 region: CASRPSGVQDTQYF. The CDR3 bases are TGTGCCAGCAGGCCTTCCGGGGTGCAGGATACGCAGTATTTT.

The chain recombines TRBV3-1 (or the pseudogene TRBV3-2) with TRBJ2-1; 13 bases fit TRBD2. This CDR3 is 20 amino acids long. V was pared by 6 bases and J by 5 bases, with 19 bases of the junction left unmatched. Germline CDR1 LGHDT, CDR2 YNNKEL (reference sequence). CDR3 sequence: CASRNPPPAGLAGVDNEQFF. In DNA, the CDR3 is TGTGCCAGCAGAAATCCTCCACCCGCCGGACTAGCGGGAGTTGACAATGAGCAGTTCTTC.

This rearrangement joins TRBV15 to TRBJ2-1; TRBD2 matches 9 bases. Germline values: CDR1 LNHNV, CDR2 YYDKDF (reference sequence). The CDR3 consists of 14 residues. J lost 10 bases, V lost 2 bases, and 6 bases had no gene match. CDR3 nucleotides: TGTGCCACCAGCAGATTAGCGGGAGTGCGCGAGCAGTTCTTC. Translated: CATSRLAGVREQFF.

CDR3 loop: CASSLEAANYNEQFF. The CDR3 bases are TGTGCCAGCAGCTTAGAGGCGGCGAATTACAATGAGCAGTTCTTC. This rearrangement joins TRBV7-8 to TRBJ2-1, with D unclear. Per the germline V gene, CDR1 is SGHVS and CDR2 is FQNEAQ. V was pared by 1 base and J by 4 bases, with 11 bases between. This CDR3 is built from 15 residues.

This rearrangement joins TRBV29-1 to TRBJ1-2, with 10 bases that match TRBD1. Losses at the gene ends were 7 bases for V and 8 bases for J; bases not matched to a gene: 19. CDR1 is SQVTM, CDR2 ANQGSEA, per germline. CDR3 length: 16 amino acids. CDR3 loop: CSAEGTGEKVEGGYTF. In DNA form, the CDR3 reads TGCAGCGCCGAAGGGACAGGGGAAAAAGTAGAGGGAGGCTACACCTTC.

The rearrangement uses TRBV5-1 and TRBJ1-2; the D gene is possibly TRBD1 (6 bases). Germline CDR1 is SGHRS and CDR2 is YFSETQ. The CDR3 extends over 13 amino acids. Deletions cut 6 bases from V and 5 bases from J, with 14 bases between. The CDR3 loop reads CASTDSVEYGYTF. In nucleotides, the CDR3 is TGCGCCAGCACGGACAGCGTGGAGTATGGCTACACCTTC.

This clone was observed a few times. The rearrangement joins TRBV5-6 to TRBJ2-2; D gene ambiguous. Trimming cost V 4 bases and J 4 bases, with 11 bases left between them. The CDR3 spans 14 residues. Germline-derived CDR1 and CDR2 are SGHDT and YYEEEE. The CDR3 sequence is CASSPDASTGELFF. The DNA for the CDR3 is TGTGCCAGCAGCCCAGATGCCAGCACCGGGGAGCTGTTTTTT.

As regards this clone: Within the sample, other DNA sequences also encode this same CDR3. The chain's CDR3 is CASSIGGNEQFF. In nucleotides, the CDR3 is TGTGCCAGTAGTATAGGCGGCAATGAGCAGTTCTTC. V and J are TRBV19 and TRBJ2-1; D is undetermined. The CDR3 is 12 residues long. V was shortened by 1 base and J by 6 bases, with 4 bases between the two germline ends. Germline-derived CDR1 and CDR2 are LNHDA and SQIVND (reference sequence).

The chain is built from TRBV29-1 and TRBJ2-2, with D possibly matching TRBD2 (5 bases). Germline V gives CDR1 SQVTM, CDR2 ANQGSEA. CDR3 length: 13 residues. V was trimmed by 3 bases and J by 6 bases, leaving 11 bases between them. The chain's CDR3 is CSVDEGGAGELFF. DNA for the CDR3: TGCAGCGTTGATGAGGGTGGGGCCGGGGAGCTGTTTTTT.